This T cell receptor (beta chain) was recovered during a study of T cells after yellow fever vaccination. CDR1 SGHRS and CDR2 YFSETQ come from the germline V gene. Trimming cost V 3 bases and J 1 base, with 13 bases left between them. The CDR3 spans 15 residues. MiXCR, run by TCRdb on the 5' RACE reads, gives a single entry per CDR3 protein. This sample has about 360,000 distinct CDR3 sequences, with about 6.2% found just once. This clonotype was counted ten times or more. This clonotype was obtained from a man in his thirties or forties who received the YFV17D yellow fever vaccine. The rearrangement joins TRBV5-1 to TRBJ2-5; either TRBD1 or TRBD2 may supply D (5 bases each). The sample consisted of PBMCs, taken 5 days after the yellow fever booster vaccination. The CDR3 here is CASSSGTPTQETQYF. CDR3 sequence (DNA): TGCGCCAGCAGCTCTGGGACCCCGACCCAAGAGACCCAGTACTTC. Looking up the rest from reference TRBV5-1 and TRBJ2-5 gives the full variable domain: KAGVTQTPRYLIKTRGQQVTLSCSPISGHRSVSWYQQTPGQGLQFLFEYFSETQRNKGNFPGRFSGRQFSNSRSEMNVSTLELGDSALYLCASSSGTPTQETQYFGPGTRLLVL.